These 13 T cell receptor beta chains were sequenced from one sample in a study of control samples from healthy donors and cancer patients. Measured with immunoSEQ multiplex PCR; TCRdb has only the in-frame clones, and not every one. The sample records tens of thousands of clones, 80% to 90% being singletons. The source material was blood. The source of these receptors is a man aged 50 to 59 in good health.

The chain links TRBV12-3 or TRBV12-4 to TRBJ1-4, with no clear D. The CDR3 is 13 residues long. The V and J ends lost 1 base and 4 bases respectively, with 4 bases between them. CDR3 in DNA: TGTGCCAGCAGTTTAGGGAATAATGAAAAACTGTTTTTT. Its protein is CASSLGNNEKLFF.

The chain carries TRBV13 and TRBJ2-7; the match to TRBD2 covers 7 bases. V shed 2 bases, J shed 2 bases, and the junction held 6 bases outside the gene matches. The CDR3 is 15 residues long. The germline gives CDR1 PRHDT, CDR2 FYEKMQ (reference sequence). Here the CDR3 DNA reads TGTGCCAGCAGCTTAAGTGGACTAGGTACCTACGAGCAGTACTTC. Translating it yields CASSLSGLGTYEQYF.

The chain joins TRBV6-1 to TRBJ1-2, with TRBD1 matching over 7 bases. The CDR3 contains 20 residues. With 2 bases clipped from V and 2 bases from J, the junction kept 20 bases outside the gene matches. Germline CDR1 MNHNS, CDR2 SASEGT. CDR3 in amino acids: CASSEPFGGDSAVWNYGYTF. The CDR3 nucleotides are TGTGCCAGCAGTGAACCTTTCGGGGGGGACAGCGCCGTCTGGAACTATGGCTACACCTTC.

The chain links TRBV10-1 to TRBJ1-3; weak D call: TRBD1 (6 bases). CDR3 length equals 13 residues. The germline V gene has CDR1 WNHNN and CDR2 SYGVQD (reference sequence). Between the trimmed V and J ends, which lost 0 bases and 14 bases, there was a span of 14 bases. CDR3 bases: TGCGCCAGCAGTGAGTCGATCGGGACATCCGTATATTTT. It yields the protein CASSESIGTSVYF.

This chain joins TRBV5-6 and TRBJ1-5; tentatively, D is TRBD1 (5 bases). The V gene's germline CDR1 is SGHDT and CDR2 YYEEEE. V was shortened by 3 bases and J by 3 bases, with 7 bases between the two germline ends. The CDR3 loop spans 13 amino acids. CDR3 protein: CASSSGLNQPQHF. The CDR3 DNA is TGTGCCAGCAGCTCAGGGCTCAATCAGCCCCAGCATTTT.

V usage is TRBV20-1 and J usage is TRBJ1-2, with D unclear. Germline CDR1 is DFQATT and CDR2 is SNEGSKA (reference sequence). The CDR3 consists of 12 residues. V lost 3 bases and J lost 8, with 13 bases in between. CDR3 residues: CSASRQERGYTF. The CDR3 DNA sequence: TGCAGTGCTAGTAGGCAGGAACGGGGCTACACCTTC.

The chain has TRBV7-3 and TRBJ2-5, with 11 bases aligning to TRBD2. The germline V gene has CDR1 SGHTA and CDR2 FQGTGA. CDR3 length equals 17 residues. V lost 3 bases and J lost 2; bases outside the gene matches: 8. CDR3 DNA: TGTGCCAGCAGCTTCCTTCCTAGCGGGAGGAATCAAGAGACCCAGTACTTC. As protein: CASSFLPSGRNQETQYF. Full variable domain (outside the CDR3, taken from reference TRBV7-3 and TRBJ2-5): GAGVSQTPSNKVTEKGKYVELRCDPISGHTALYWYRQSLGQGPEFLIYFQGTGAADDSGLPNDRFFAVRPEGSVSTLKIQRTERGDSAVYLCASSFLPSGRNQETQYFGPGTRLLVL.

The chain links TRBV19 to TRBJ1-5, with 8 bases fitting TRBD1. The germline gives CDR1 LNHDA, CDR2 SQIVND (reference sequence). The CDR3 contains 15 residues. Trimming took 3 bases from V and 8 from J; bases not matched to a gene: 9. CDR3 sequence (DNA): TGTGCCAGTAGTATGGGGCAGGGGGCTAGGGAGCCCCAGCATTTT. Translation gives CASSMGQGAREPQHF.

The V and J genes are TRBV2 and TRBJ2-2; 9 bases map to TRBD1. The CDR3 covers 15 residues. Germline V gives CDR1 SNHLY, CDR2 FYNNEI. The trim removed 7 bases at V and 6 bases at J, leaving 9 bases unmatched. The CDR3 region is CASKKSGQGPGELFF. The CDR3 DNA sequence: TGTGCCAGCAAGAAATCGGGACAGGGACCCGGGGAGCTGTTTTTT.

V gene TRBV10-1 combines with J gene TRBJ1-6; 9 bases map to TRBD1. This CDR3 is built from 16 residues. V shed 7 bases, J shed 6 bases, and the junction held 10 bases outside the gene matches. Looked up from germline, CDR1 is WNHNN and CDR2 is SYGVQD (reference sequence). CDR3 protein: CASTLPEDRGNSPLHF. In DNA form, the CDR3 reads TGCGCCAGCACCCTGCCGGAGGACAGGGGTAATTCACCCCTCCACTTT.

V and J are TRBV27 and TRBJ2-1, with a weak D call TRBD1 (5 bases). The CDR3 is 13 amino acids. The V gene lost 6 bases and the J gene lost 4 bases, with 10 bases spanning the gap. Germline V gene lookup returns CDR1 MNHEY and CDR2 SMNVEV (reference sequence). CDR3 in amino acids: CASRSTGYNEQFF. The DNA of the CDR3 is TGTGCCAGCAGAAGTACAGGATACAATGAGCAGTTCTTC.

The chain couples TRBV11-3 to TRBJ2-1; TRBD2 matches at 7 bases. The J segment lost 5 bases and the V segment lost 1 base, leaving 2 bases of the junction unmatched. Per germline, CDR1 SGHNT and CDR2 YENEEA. This CDR3 spans 14 amino acids. The CDR3 loop is CASSLGGTNNEQFF. Here the CDR3 DNA reads TGTGCCAGCAGCTTAGGAGGGACTAACAATGAGCAGTTCTTC.

The chain links TRBV7-2 to TRBJ1-1; no reliable D call. Trimming cost V 5 bases and J 0 bases, with 7 bases left between them. The germline gives CDR1 SGHTA, CDR2 FQGNSA. CDR3 size: 13 residues. The CDR3 DNA reads as TGTGCCAGCAGCCTGCGCATGAACACTGAAGCTTTCTTT. Translated, it gives CASSLRMNTEAFF.